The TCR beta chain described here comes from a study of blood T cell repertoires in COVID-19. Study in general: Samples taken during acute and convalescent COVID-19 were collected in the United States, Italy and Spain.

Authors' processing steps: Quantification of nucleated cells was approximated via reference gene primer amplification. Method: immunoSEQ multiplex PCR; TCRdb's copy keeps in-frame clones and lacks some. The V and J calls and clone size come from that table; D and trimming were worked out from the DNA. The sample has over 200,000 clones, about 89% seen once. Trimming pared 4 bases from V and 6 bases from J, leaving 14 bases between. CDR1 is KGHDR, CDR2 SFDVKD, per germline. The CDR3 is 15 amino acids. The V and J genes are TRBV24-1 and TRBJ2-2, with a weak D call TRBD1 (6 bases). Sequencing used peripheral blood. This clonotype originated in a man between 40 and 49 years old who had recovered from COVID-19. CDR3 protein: CATSDPLTGPGELFF. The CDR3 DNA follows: TGTGCCACCAGTGACCCCCTGACAGGACCCGGGGAGCTGTTTTTT.